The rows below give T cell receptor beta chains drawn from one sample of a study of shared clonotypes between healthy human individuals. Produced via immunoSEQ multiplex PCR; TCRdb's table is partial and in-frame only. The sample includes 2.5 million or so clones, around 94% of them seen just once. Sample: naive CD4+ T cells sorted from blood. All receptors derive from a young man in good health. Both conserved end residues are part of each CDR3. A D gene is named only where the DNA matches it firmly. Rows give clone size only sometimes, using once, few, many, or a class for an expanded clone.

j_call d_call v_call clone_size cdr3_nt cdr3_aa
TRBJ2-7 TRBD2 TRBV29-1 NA TGCAGCGTCTCCCTAGCGGGAGCGGCCTACGAGCAGTACTTC CSVSLAGAAYEQYF
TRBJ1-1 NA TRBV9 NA TGTGCCAGCAGCGTAGAGAGGGGGACTGAAGCTTTCTTT CASSVERGTEAFF
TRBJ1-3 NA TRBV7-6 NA TGTGCCAGCAGCTTAGCTACCCGGGACACCGGAAACACCATATATTTT CASSLATRDTGNTIYF
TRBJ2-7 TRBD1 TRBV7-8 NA TGTGCCAGCAGCTACGGGACAGGGACCGAGCAGTACTTC CASSYGTGTEQYF
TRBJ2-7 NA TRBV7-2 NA TGTGCCAGCAGCTCCAGGGGGCTTGGGCTAGCGGACGGCGAGCAGTACTTC CASSSRGLGLADGEQYF
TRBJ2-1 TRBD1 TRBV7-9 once TGTGCCAGCAGCTTAGCGCAGGGGGCAATAAATGAGCAGTTCTTC CASSLAQGAINEQFF
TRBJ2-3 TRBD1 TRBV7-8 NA TGTGCCAGCAGCACCTACAGGGGGCGTAGCACAGATACGCAGTATTTT CASSTYRGRSTDTQYF
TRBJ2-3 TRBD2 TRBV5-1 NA TGCGCCAGCAGGTCGACTAGCGAAGCGCAGTATTTT CASRSTSEAQYF
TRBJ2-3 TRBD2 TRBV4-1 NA TGCGCCAGCAGCCAAGAGTCTAGCGGGGGAACGCAGTATTTT CASSQESSGGTQYF
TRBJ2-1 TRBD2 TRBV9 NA TGTGCCAGCAGCGCCCCGGGAGCGGGGGGGTACAATGAGCAGTTCTTC CASSAPGAGGYNEQFF
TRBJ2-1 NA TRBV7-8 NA TGTGCCAGCAGCTTAGCGGGGGCCTCGGGGCCCTCCTACAATGAGCAGTTCTTC CASSLAGASGPSYNEQFF
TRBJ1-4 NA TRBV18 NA TGTGCCAGCTCACCAATGGGGGGCCCTAATGAAAAACTGTTTTTT CASSPMGGPNEKLFF
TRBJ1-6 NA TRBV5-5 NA TGTGCCAGCAGCTTGGTTGGGGTACCGGGGAGCTCCTATAATTCACCCCTCCACTTT CASSLVGVPGSSYNSPLHF
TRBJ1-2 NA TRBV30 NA TGTGCCTGCACTCCGACGTGCGACTATGGCTACACCTTC CACTPTCDYGYTF
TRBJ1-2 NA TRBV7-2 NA TGTGCCAGCAGCCCCTCCTCCCATGGCTACACCTTC CASSPSSHGYTF
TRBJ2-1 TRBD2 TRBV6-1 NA TGTGCCAGCAGCCGGGGGGGCAGGGAGGGTGAGCAGTTCTTC CASSRGGREGEQFF
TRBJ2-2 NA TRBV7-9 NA TGTGCCAGCAGCTTTTGGGGGGCCACGAACACCGGGGAGCTGTTTTTT CASSFWGATNTGELFF
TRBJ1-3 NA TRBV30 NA TGTGCCTGGATTTTGGTCATTGGAAACACCATATATTTT CAWILVIGNTIYF
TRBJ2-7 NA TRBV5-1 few TGCGCCAGCAGCTTGGATTACGAGCAGTACTTC CASSLDYEQYF
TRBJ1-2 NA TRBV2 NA TGTGCCAGCAGTCGCCAGGGGATAGCGGATGGCTACACCTTC CASSRQGIADGYTF
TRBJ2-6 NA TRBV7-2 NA TGTGCCAGCAGCTTAGCGTTAACACCCTCCTCTGGGGCCAACGTCCTGACTTTC CASSLALTPSSGANVLTF
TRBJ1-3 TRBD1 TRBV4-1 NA TGCGCCAGCAGGGAACGAACAGGGGTCTCTGGAAACACCATATATTTT CASRERTGVSGNTIYF
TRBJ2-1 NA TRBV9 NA TGTGCCAGCAGCATACTGAGCTCCTACAATGAGCAGTTCTTC CASSILSSYNEQFF
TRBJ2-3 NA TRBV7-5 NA TGTGCCAGAAGCTTAAGAGGCCGTCGACTAGCCACAGATACGCAGTATTTT CARSLRGRRLATDTQYF
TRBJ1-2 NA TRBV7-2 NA TGTGCCAGCAGCTTATTGGGAGGAGATAACTATGGCTACACCTTC CASSLLGGDNYGYTF
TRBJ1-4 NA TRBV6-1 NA TGTGCCAGCAGCCTAAACAGCGAAGTCAATGAAAAACTGTTTTTT CASSLNSEVNEKLFF
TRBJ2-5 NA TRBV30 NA TGTGCCTGGAGTTCGTTGGGCCAAGAGACCCAGTACTTC CAWSSLGQETQYF
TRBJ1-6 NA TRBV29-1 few TGCAGCCCCACCCCACAGGGAAGATCACCCCTCCACTTT CSPTPQGRSPLHF
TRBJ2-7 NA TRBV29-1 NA TGCAGCATCCTTAGCGGAGTCTCCTACGAGCAGTACTTC CSILSGVSYEQYF
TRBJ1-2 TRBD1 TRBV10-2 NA TGCGCCAGCTTCACTCCGGGACAGGGAGTTGGCTACACCTTC CASFTPGQGVGYTF
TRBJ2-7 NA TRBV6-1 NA TGTGCCAGCAGTGAAAGTCCAGGGCCCTACGAGCAGTACTTC CASSESPGPYEQYF
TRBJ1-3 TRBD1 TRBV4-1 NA TGCGCCAGCAGCAACCGGGACAGAATGACTTCGAGCTCTGGAAACACCATATATTTT CASSNRDRMTSSSGNTIYF
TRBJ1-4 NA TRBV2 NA TGTGCCAGCAGTGAGGACAGTGTTTCTGAAAAACTGTTTTTT CASSEDSVSEKLFF
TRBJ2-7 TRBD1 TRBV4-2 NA TGTGCCAGCAGCCACCCGAGGGGGCCAGGGAGCTCCTACGAGCAGTACTTC CASSHPRGPGSSYEQYF
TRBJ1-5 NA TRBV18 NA TGTGCCAGCTCACCCGGAGGGGATCAGCCCCAGCATTTT CASSPGGDQPQHF
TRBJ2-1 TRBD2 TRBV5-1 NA TGCGCCAGCAGCTTGGCTGAGGGAGGGAATGAGCAGTTCTTC CASSLAEGGNEQFF
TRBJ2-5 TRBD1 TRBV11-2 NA TGTGCCAGCAGCTTAGGGACAGGGCTCTCCCAAGAGACCCAGTACTTC CASSLGTGLSQETQYF
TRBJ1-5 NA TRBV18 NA TGTGCCAGCTCAACGGATGGCAATCAGCCCCAGCATTTT CASSTDGNQPQHF
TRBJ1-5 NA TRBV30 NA TGTGCCTGGGCGACAGTTAGCAATCAGCCCCAGCATTTT CAWATVSNQPQHF
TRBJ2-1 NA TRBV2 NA TGTGCCAGCATGTTCCAGGCCAACTACAATGAGCAGTTCTTC CASMFQANYNEQFF
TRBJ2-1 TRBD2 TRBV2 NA TGTGCCAGCAGGAAGGGACTACCCCAGTTCTTC CASRKGLPQFF
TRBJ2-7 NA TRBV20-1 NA TGCAGTGCCGTATACGCCTACGAGCAGTACTTC CSAVYAYEQYF
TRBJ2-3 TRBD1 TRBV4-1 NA TGCGCCAGCAGCCGCCGCCAGGGGGCCGCAGATACGCAGTATTTT CASSRRQGAADTQYF
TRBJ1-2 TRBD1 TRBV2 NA TGTGCCAGCAGTGCTAGGGGGCCGTTAAACTATGGCTACACCTTC CASSARGPLNYGYTF
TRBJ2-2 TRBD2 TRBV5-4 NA TGTGCCAGCAGCTTAGGGACTAGCGGGTGGACCGGGGAGCTGTTTTTT CASSLGTSGWTGELFF
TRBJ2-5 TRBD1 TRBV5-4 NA TGTGCCAGCAGCTTGATAGGGCAGGGGGCGAGGGAGACCCAGTACTTC CASSLIGQGARETQYF
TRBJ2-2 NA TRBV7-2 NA TGTGCCACCAGCCGGGGTCCCGTGGGTGACACCGGGGAGCTGTTTTTT CATSRGPVGDTGELFF
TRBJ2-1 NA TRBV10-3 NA TGTGCCATCAGTGAGGCAGGCCGACTAGGGGGCTACAATGAGCAGTTCTTC CAISEAGRLGGYNEQFF
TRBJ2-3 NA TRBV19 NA TGTGCCAGTAGTATTGACGGGGCCAGCACAGATACGCAGTATTTT CASSIDGASTDTQYF
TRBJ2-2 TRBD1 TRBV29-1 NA TGCAGCGTGGACAGGGGGACCGGGGAGCTGTTTTTT CSVDRGTGELFF
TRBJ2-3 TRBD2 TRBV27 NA TGTGCCAGCAGTCCCTTTTATCTAGCGGGGTATAGCACAGATACGCAGTATTTT CASSPFYLAGYSTDTQYF
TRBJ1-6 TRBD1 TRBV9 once TGTGCCAGCAGCGAAGGACAGGCATCCTGGAATTCACCCCTCCACTTT CASSEGQASWNSPLHF
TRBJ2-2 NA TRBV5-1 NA TGCGCCAGCAGCTTGGGATCAGGACAGACCACCGGGGAGCTGTTTTTT CASSLGSGQTTGELFF
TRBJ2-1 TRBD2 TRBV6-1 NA TGTGCCAGCAGCCCCGGGATAGCGGGGGGAAATGAGCAGTTCTTC CASSPGIAGGNEQFF
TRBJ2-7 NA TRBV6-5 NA TGTGCCAGCAGTTACTCGGTCGGAACCTACGAGCAGTACTTC CASSYSVGTYEQYF
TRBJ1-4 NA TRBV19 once TGTGCCAGTAGTACCGGGGGAATAGGTAATGAAAAACTGTTTTTT CASSTGGIGNEKLFF
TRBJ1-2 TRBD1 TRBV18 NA TGTGCCAGCTCGCTAGGACAGGGTCTGGTCTATGGCTACACCTTC CASSLGQGLVYGYTF
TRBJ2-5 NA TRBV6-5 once TGTGCCAGCAGTTACGGCGCCCGGGAGACCCAGTACTTC CASSYGARETQYF